This entry features one T cell receptor beta chain sequence. The sample has other DNA sequences that encode this CDR3 too. Trimming removed 4 bases from V and 2 bases from J, with 8 bases in between. Per the germline V gene, CDR1 is SNHLY and CDR2 is FYNNEI. The CDR3 extends over 13 amino acids. These data are taken from a study of cytomegalovirus exposure and HLA in healthy donors. Study-level background: HLA-typed donors were the source of about 85 million unique TCRs, which an early data release held. Across 350 to 400 genotyped donors, just over 80% landed in the Caucasian-associated ancestry cluster.

Unrecorded immune exposure was likely among donors, who were nominally healthy when sampled. In the PCR, 60 Vbeta and 13 Jbeta primers were used. Libraries were prepared by immunoSEQ multiplex PCR; TCRdb keeps only in-frame clonotypes and omits some of them. Its listing shows fewer than 130,000 clones. The V call is TRBV2, the J call TRBJ1-1; no definite D call. The sample comprised PBMCs. This TCR was recovered from a man aged 50-60 years in good health and CMV-seronegative. The CDR3 reads CASSGQANTEAFF. CDR3 in DNA: TGTGCCAGCAGTGGTCAGGCCAACACTGAAGCTTTCTTT.